These 30 T cell receptor beta chains came from one sample sequenced in a study of diagnostic markers for celiac disease (TCRdb year 2020). The sequencing machine was an Illumina MiSeq. The reads, reprocessed by TCRdb, yield one row per CDR3 protein sequence and no DNA. The sample's own table lists 5,000 to 6,000 distinct CDR3 sequences. The ten largest clonotypes hold over 4.5% of the sample. Sequenced sample: either unsorted cells or a sorted T cell fraction (not recorded which). The source is a human donor. This table probably holds off-target reads from a library built for another chain.

V gene TRBV20-1 combines with J gene TRBJ2-1; TCRdb gives TRBD2 as the D gene, but with no DNA this cannot be confirmed. Looked up from germline, CDR1 is DFQATT and CDR2 is SNEGSKA (reference sequence). The CDR3 is made up of 12 amino acids. The CDR3 loop is CSARTRGFVQFF.

The chain couples TRBV7-2 to TRBJ2-7; as DNA is missing, the TRBD1 call by TCRdb cannot be tested. CDR1 is SGHTA, CDR2 FQGNSA, per germline. The CDR3 totals 18 residues. The CDR3 protein is CASSFQAGGTPVPYEQYF.

Its frequency marks this clonotype as medium-sized (0.01 to 0.1%). V is TRBV24-1 and J is TRBJ1-1; the D call from TCRdb, TRBD1, cannot be confirmed without DNA. The V gene's germline CDR1 is KGHDR and CDR2 SFDVKD. The CDR3 covers 16 residues. The CDR3 protein is CATSDLLDRRNTEAFF.

The chain is built from TRBV20-1 and TRBJ2-7; TCRdb names TRBD2, which stays unverified in the absence of DNA. CDR1 is DFQATT and CDR2 is SNEGSKA in the germline V gene (reference sequence). The CDR3 extends over 13 amino acids. The CDR3: CSARVGSLVEQYF.

This chain links TRBV11-2 with TRBJ2-1; TCRdb outputs TRBD2, but without DNA this stays unchecked. The CDR3 is made up of 15 amino acids. Germline values: CDR1 SGHAT, CDR2 FQNNGV. The CDR3: CASSLAGGLSDEQFF.

V is TRBV6-1 and J is TRBJ1-6. This CDR3 comprises 16 residues. The germline V gene has CDR1 MNHNS and CDR2 SASEGT. CDR3 region: CASTLPSIAYNSPLHF.

This rearrangement joins TRBV12-3 or TRBV12-4 to TRBJ1-6. The CDR3 has 14 amino acids. The CDR3 spells CASSLGAKNSPLHF.

V and J are TRBV10-3 and TRBJ1-1. The CDR3 spans 15 residues. The germline V gene has CDR1 ENHRY and CDR2 SYGVKD. The CDR3 protein is CAISESIMTNTEAFF.

This chain connects TRBV4-3 to TRBJ1-1; the TRBD1 assignment by TCRdb is unverifiable without DNA. The germline V gene has CDR1 LGHNA and CDR2 YSLEER. This CDR3 has 15 residues. CDR3 in amino acids: CASSPGVGANTEAFF.

The gene calls are TRBV18 and TRBJ2-2; the D gene TCRdb calls, TRBD1, cannot be checked with no DNA. Germline values: CDR1 KGHSH, CDR2 LQKENI. The CDR3 has 19 residues. The CDR3 reads CASSPRPGTGSGDTGELFF. The whole variable domain, filled in from reference TRBV18 and TRBJ2-2, reads NAGVMQNPRHLVRRRGQEARLRCSPMKGHSHVYWYRQLPEEGLKFMVYLQKENIIDESGMPKERFSAEFPKEGPSILRIQQVVRGDSAAYFCASSPRPGTGSGDTGELFFGEGSRLTVL.

In terms of frequency, this clonotype is large. The V and J genes are TRBV29-1 and TRBJ1-4; TCRdb's D call, TRBD1, is unchecked because there is no DNA. CDR3 length equals 13 residues. Germline loops: CDR1 SQVTM, CDR2 ANQGSEA. The CDR3 spells CSAGTGPNEKLFF.

This clonotype is classed as medium-sized by frequency. This chain uses TRBV12-3 or TRBV12-4 with TRBJ1-2. This CDR3 contains 14 residues. The CDR3 loop reads CASSPNLAMYGYTF.

The chain joins TRBV29-1 to TRBJ2-1. Germline V gives CDR1 SQVTM, CDR2 ANQGSEA. CDR3 length: 14 amino acids. This CDR3 reads CSVESVLALNEQFF.

The chain is built from TRBV6-6 and TRBJ2-7; TCRdb lists TRBD2, though no DNA is available to test this call. The CDR3 is made up of 14 amino acids. Germline V CDR1 and CDR2: MNHNY, SVGAGI (reference sequence). This CDR3 is CASSYSGDLYEQYF.

This clonotype is called medium-sized based on its frequency. The chain recombines TRBV6-1 with TRBJ2-2; no DNA is available, so the TRBD1 call from TCRdb remains unchecked. There are 15 residues in the CDR3. Germline V gene sequence: CDR1 MNHNS, CDR2 SASEGT. CDR3 sequence reads: CASNGGGLNTGELFF.

The chain joins TRBV7-3 to TRBJ1-3; the TRBD1 assignment by TCRdb is unverifiable without DNA. This CDR3 spans 13 amino acids. Germline V gene lookup returns CDR1 SGHTA and CDR2 FQGTGA. CDR3 region: CASSSGSGNTIYF.

The chain uses TRBV5-1 and TRBJ2-3; checking the TCRdb D call of TRBD2 is not possible without DNA. This CDR3 has 15 amino acids. Germline V gives CDR1 SGHRS, CDR2 YFSETQ. The CDR3 protein is CASSLVSGSTDTQYF.

This clonotype is medium-sized by frequency. This chain links TRBV27 with TRBJ1-6. The CDR3 is made up of 13 amino acids. CDR1 MNHEY and CDR2 SMNVEV come from the germline V gene (reference sequence). The CDR3 sequence is CASSFSSNSPLHF.

According to its frequency, this clonotype is medium-sized. J is TRBJ1-4 and V is TRBV30. Germline V gene sequence: CDR1 GTSNPN, CDR2 SVGIG (reference sequence). The CDR3 covers 14 residues. The CDR3: CAWSVLGQNEKLFF. Combining the CDR3 with reference TRBV30 and TRBJ1-4 gives the whole variable domain SQTIHQWPATLVQPVGSPLSLECTVEGTSNPNLYWYRQAAGRGLQLLFYSVGIGQISSEVPQNLSASRPQDRQFILSSKKLLLSDSGFYLCAWSVLGQNEKLFFGSGTQLSVL.

This clonotype ranks as medium-sized in terms of frequency. The chain couples TRBV6-1 to TRBJ2-4; the D gene TCRdb calls, TRBD2, cannot be checked with no DNA. This CDR3 has 12 amino acids. Germline CDR1 reads MNHNS; CDR2 reads SASEGT. This CDR3 reads CASSSGKNIQYF.

This clonotype is classed as medium-sized by frequency. V is TRBV4-3 and J is TRBJ2-5; TCRdb selects TRBD2, and the lack of DNA leaves this call unchecked. In germline, CDR1 is LGHNA, CDR2 YSLEER. This CDR3 has 18 residues. The chain's CDR3 is CASSQDLRLAGGGETQYF.

The chain employs TRBV4-1 and TRBJ1-5; TCRdb names TRBD1, which stays unverified in the absence of DNA. CDR1 and CDR2 (germline): MGHRA, YSYEKL. This CDR3 comprises 21 residues. This CDR3 is CASSQDGLSGTGGRSNQPQHF.

Considering frequency, this clonotype is medium-sized (0.01 to 0.1%). The rearrangement joins TRBV5-1 to TRBJ2-6. The CDR3 totals 15 residues. Germline CDR1 is SGHRS and CDR2 is YFSETQ. CDR3: CASSGRSSGANVLTF.

The gene calls are TRBV12-3 or TRBV12-4 and TRBJ1-2. The CDR3 is made up of 14 amino acids. This CDR3 is CASSPKGGAYGYTF.

By frequency, this clonotype registers medium-sized. This chain joins TRBV6-5 and TRBJ1-5. This CDR3 region has 16 residues. Germline CDR1 reads MNHEY; CDR2 reads SVGAGI. The CDR3: CASSESGGNSNQPQHF.

This clonotype is called medium-sized based on its frequency. The gene calls are TRBV9 and TRBJ2-7; TCRdb proposes TRBD2, but this gene call is untestable without DNA. The CDR3 is 14 amino acids. Germline CDR1 SGDLS, CDR2 YYNGEE. CDR3 residues: CASSPSGAPYEQYF.

This clonotype is called medium-sized based on its frequency. This rearrangement joins TRBV5-1 to TRBJ2-7; the D call of TRBD1 rests on TCRdb alone, since no DNA is present to check it. Germline CDR1 and CDR2: SGHRS and YFSETQ. The CDR3 sequence is 14 residues long. The CDR3 is CASSLDGQDYEQYF.

According to its frequency, this clonotype is medium-sized (0.01 to 0.1%). The V and J genes are TRBV20-1 and TRBJ1-1; the D call from TCRdb, TRBD1, cannot be confirmed without DNA. The CDR3 length is 17 residues. Germline V gene lookup returns CDR1 DFQATT and CDR2 SNEGSKA (reference sequence). CDR3: CSASFTGQRGFNTEAFF.

This chain uses TRBV29-1 with TRBJ1-4. The CDR3 runs 11 residues. CDR1 is SQVTM and CDR2 is ANQGSEA in the germline V gene. This chain's CDR3 is CSVLVRKKLFF.

The chain recombines TRBV9 with TRBJ2-3; TCRdb gives TRBD1 as the D gene, but with no DNA this cannot be confirmed. This CDR3 is 12 amino acids long. Per germline, CDR1 SGDLS and CDR2 YYNGEE. CDR3 loop: CASSRQGDTQYF.